Included here is one T cell receptor (beta chain) sequence, with context. Original methodology: It was from reference gene primer amplification that nucleated cell counts were estimated. Sequencing used immunoSEQ multiplex PCR; TCRdb keeps in-frame clones, though not all of them. Clonal size and the V and J genes are those of that table, whereas D and trimming came from the DNA. The sample shows about 110,000 clones, 75% to 90% of them seen only once. The record originates from a study of blood T cell repertoires in COVID-19. Study as a whole: Nucleic acid was either cDNA or gDNA, and it came from T cells, B-cell-depleted T cells, or PBMCs.

The CDR3 runs 16 residues. CDR1 is SGHVS, CDR2 FNYEAQ, per germline. J lost 7 bases, V lost 2 bases, and 7 bases had no gene match. The sequence was collected from a man between 65 and 79 years old with acute or convalescent COVID-19. Material for sequencing was peripheral blood. This chain joins TRBV7-6 and TRBJ1-6, with 8 bases fitting TRBD1. CDR3 sequence reads: CASSLSTQGANSPLHF. CDR3 nucleotide sequence: TGTGCCAGCAGCTTATCAACGCAGGGGGCCAATTCACCCCTCCACTTT.